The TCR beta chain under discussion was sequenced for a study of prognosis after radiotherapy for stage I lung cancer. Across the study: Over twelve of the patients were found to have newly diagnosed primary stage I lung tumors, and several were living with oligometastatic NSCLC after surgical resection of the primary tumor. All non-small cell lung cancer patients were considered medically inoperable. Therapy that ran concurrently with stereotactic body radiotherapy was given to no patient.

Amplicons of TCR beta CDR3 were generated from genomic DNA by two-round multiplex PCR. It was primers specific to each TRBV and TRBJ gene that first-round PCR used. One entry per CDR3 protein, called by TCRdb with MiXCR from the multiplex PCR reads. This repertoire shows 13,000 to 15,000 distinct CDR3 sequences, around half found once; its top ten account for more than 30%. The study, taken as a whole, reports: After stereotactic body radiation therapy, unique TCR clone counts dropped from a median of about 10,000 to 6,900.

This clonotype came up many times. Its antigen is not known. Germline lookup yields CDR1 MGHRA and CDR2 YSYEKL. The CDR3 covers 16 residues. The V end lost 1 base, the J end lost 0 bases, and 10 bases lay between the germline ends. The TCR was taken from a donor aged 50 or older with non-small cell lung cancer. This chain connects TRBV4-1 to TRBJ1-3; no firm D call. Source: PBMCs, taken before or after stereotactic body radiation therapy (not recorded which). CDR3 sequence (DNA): TGCGCCAGCAGCCAAGTCCTGATGGACTCTGGAAACACCATATATTTT. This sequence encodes CASSQVLMDSGNTIYF.